The 29 T cell receptor beta chains presented below share a single source sample, sequenced in a study of cytomegalovirus exposure and HLA in healthy donors. PCR used 60 Vbeta primers and 13 Jbeta primers. TCRdb's copy holds only in-frame clones and misses some; the assay was immunoSEQ multiplex PCR. This table holds about 130,000 clones, around 82% found once. The sample was PBMCs. Every receptor here comes from a male donor in good health and CMV-seropositive.

The J gene is TRBJ1-5, the V gene TRBV6-1; 8 bases are shared with TRBD1. There are 15 residues in the CDR3. V lost 3 bases, J lost 9 bases, and 10 bases stayed unmatched. The V gene's germline CDR1 is MNHNS and CDR2 SASEGT. CDR3 sequence (DNA): TGTGCCAGCAGTGATCCAGGACAGGGTGGTGGGCCCCAGCATTTT. Translation gives CASSDPGQGGGPQHF.

The chain recombines TRBV11-3 with TRBJ2-7, with D maybe TRBD1 (6 bases). CDR1 is SGHNT and CDR2 is YENEEA in the germline V gene. V lost 1 base to trimming and J lost 5 bases, with 12 bases between them. This CDR3 region has 14 residues. The CDR3 sequence: CASSLVQGSDEQYF. The CDR3 bases are TGTGCCAGCAGCTTAGTCCAGGGGAGCGACGAGCAGTACTTC.

The gene calls are TRBV7-3 and TRBJ1-2, with 11 bases that match TRBD1. The ends lost 5 bases at V and 5 bases at J; junction bases unmatched: 7. This CDR3 spans 15 amino acids. Germline assignment: CDR1 SGHTA and CDR2 FQGTGA. The CDR3 sequence: CASSLGQGARYGYTF. CDR3 sequence (DNA): TGTGCCAGCAGCCTCGGACAGGGGGCGCGGTATGGCTACACCTTC.

The rearrangement joins TRBV5-4 to TRBJ2-7; D may be TRBD2 (6 bases). V lost 2 bases and J 6 bases, leaving 12 bases between the germline ends. This CDR3 is built from 13 residues. CDR1 is SGHNT and CDR2 is YYREEE in the germline V gene (reference sequence). The CDR3 region is CASSFGGAGEQYF. CDR3 in DNA: TGTGCCAGCAGCTTTGGAGGGGCTGGCGAGCAGTACTTC.

The chain uses TRBV28 and TRBJ1-6, with D possibly TRBD1 on 5 matching bases. Looked up from germline, CDR1 is MDHEN and CDR2 is SYDVKM. The CDR3 has 16 residues. The V gene lost 5 bases and the J gene lost 10 bases, with 21 bases spanning the gap. This chain's CDR3 is CASSLPAQAGWSPLHF. CDR3 DNA sequence: TGTGCCAGCAGTCTCCCGGCACAGGCCGGTTGGTCACCCCTCCACTTT.

This sequence joins TRBV18 and TRBJ1-3; no reliable D call. The germline CDR1 and CDR2 sequences are KGHSH and LQKENI. V lost 3 bases and J 1 base, leaving 13 bases between the germline ends. The CDR3 contains 16 residues. CDR3 in DNA: TGTGCCAGCTCACCGGGTGTACCAGGATCTGGAAACACCATATATTTT. It is translated as CASSPGVPGSGNTIYF.

This clone has just a few counts. In DNA, the CDR3 is TGTGCCAGCAGCGTAGACGGTGGAGGGACCTACAATGAGCAGTTCTTC. Its translation is CASSVDGGGTYNEQFF. The chain carries TRBV9 and TRBJ2-1; tentative D call: TRBD2 (6 bases). Germline assignment: CDR1 SGDLS and CDR2 YYNGEE. The ends were cut back, 0 bases at V and 2 bases at J, with 12 bases in the middle. The CDR3 sequence is 16 residues long.

This sequence joins TRBV28 and TRBJ2-1; 8 bases match TRBD1. Germline CDR1 reads MDHEN; CDR2 reads SYDVKM. The CDR3 sequence is 15 residues long. After removal of 4 bases from V and 7 bases from J, the junction contained 9 bases not matched to a gene. This CDR3 reads CASSYAGTGRNEQFF. DNA for the CDR3: TGTGCCAGCAGTTATGCCGGGACAGGCAGGAATGAGCAGTTCTTC.

The rearrangement links TRBV6-5 to TRBJ2-7; 7 bases agree with TRBD1. V was clipped by 6 bases and J by 2 bases; unmatched bases: 7. Per the germline V gene, CDR1 is MNHEY and CDR2 is SVGAGI. The CDR3 runs to 14 residues. Written as DNA, the CDR3 is TGTGCCAGCAGCATCGGGACAGTCCCCTACGAGCAGTACTTC. This encodes CASSIGTVPYEQYF.

The chain joins TRBV14 to TRBJ2-7; 7 nucleotides match TRBD1. Germline V gene sequence: CDR1 SGHDN, CDR2 FVKESK. This CDR3 contains 13 residues. Trimming removed 10 bases from V and 3 bases from J; junction bases left unmatched: 9. The CDR3 nucleotides are TGTGCCACCCCTAGAGGGGGCCTCTACGAGCAGTACTTC. Amino acid sequence: CATPRGGLYEQYF.

J is TRBJ1-5 and V is TRBV6-5; D might be TRBD1 (6 bases). Trimming shortened V by 5 bases and J by 7 bases, and 12 bases separated the two germline ends. Per the germline V gene, CDR1 is MNHEY and CDR2 is SVGAGI. This CDR3 has 13 amino acids. CDR3 bases: TGTGCCAGCAGTGCAGGGGCCATCCAGCCCCAGCATTTT. Translated: CASSAGAIQPQHF.

The rearrangement uses TRBV4-1 and TRBJ2-1, with 10 bases lining up with TRBD2. V lost 4 bases, J lost 2 bases, and 2 bases stayed unmatched. The CDR3 consists of 15 residues. The V gene's germline CDR1 is MGHRA and CDR2 YSYEKL. CDR3 nucleotides: TGCGCCAGCAGCCCTCTAGCGGGGGCCTACAATGAGCAGTTCTTC. Translated, it gives CASSPLAGAYNEQFF.

The chain recombines TRBV13 with TRBJ2-5; D possibly corresponds to TRBD1 (6 bases). The V end was cut by 2 bases, the J end by 1 base, with 14 bases between. The CDR3 contains 16 residues. The V gene's germline CDR1 is PRHDT and CDR2 FYEKMQ (reference sequence). DNA for the CDR3: TGTGCCAGCAGCTTACGCCTCGGACAGCTCCAAGAGACCCAGTACTTC. Translating it yields CASSLRLGQLQETQYF.

This clone was seen a handful of times. Other DNA sequences within the sample encode an identical CDR3. The rearrangement links TRBV29-1 to TRBJ1-1, with TRBD1 matching 10 bases. V trimming: 4 bases; J trimming: 2 bases; junction bases outside the gene matches: 1. In germline, CDR1 is SQVTM, CDR2 ANQGSEA. There are 13 residues in the CDR3. The CDR3 DNA follows: TGCAGCGTTGGGACAGGGGGAAACACTGAAGCTTTCTTT. As protein: CSVGTGGNTEAFF.

This chain connects TRBV18 to TRBJ2-1, with D perhaps TRBD2 (5 bases). CDR1 is KGHSH and CDR2 is LQKENI in the germline V gene. Trimming took off 3 bases at V and 10 bases at J, with 16 bases between the two ends. This CDR3 is 14 amino acids long. The chain's CDR3 is CASSPSGTGGEQFF. The CDR3 region has the DNA TGTGCCAGCTCACCGAGCGGCACCGGTGGGGAGCAGTTCTTC.

The V and J genes are TRBV14 and TRBJ2-3; 9 bases fit TRBD2. V lost 5 bases, J lost 2 bases, and 8 bases stayed unmatched. The CDR3 has 16 amino acids. Germline V lookup: CDR1 SGHDN, CDR2 FVKESK. CDR3 loop: CASSARLAENTDTQYF. The CDR3 bases are TGTGCCAGCAGCGCCCGACTAGCGGAGAACACAGATACGCAGTATTTT.

The genes are TRBV9 and TRBJ1-4; D is ambiguous. The CDR3 has 15 residues. The germline V gene encodes CDR1 SGDLS and CDR2 YYNGEE. V dropped 4 bases and J dropped 4 bases, with 14 bases sitting between them. CDR3 sequence (DNA): TGTGCCAGCAGCCCCCCCGGGATCCATAATGAAAAACTGTTTTTT. Residues: CASSPPGIHNEKLFF.

The chain carries TRBV19 and TRBJ2-7; 9 bases map to TRBD1. The CDR3 runs to 15 residues. The germline V gene encodes CDR1 LNHDA and CDR2 SQIVND (reference sequence). Unmatched junction bases numbered 4, after V lost 2 bases and J lost 2 bases. CDR3 nucleotides: TGTGCCAGTAGTATAAGCCGGGACAGGGCCTACGAGCAGTACTTC. This codes for CASSISRDRAYEQYF. The full variable domain, in which reference TRBV19 and TRBJ2-7 provide the parts outside the CDR3, is DGGITQSPKYLFRKEGQNVTLSCEQNLNHDAMYWYRQDPGQGLRLIYYSQIVNDFQKGDIAEGYSVSREKKESFPLTVTSAQKNPTAFYLCASSISRDRAYEQYFGPGTRLTVT.

The J gene is TRBJ2-1, the V gene TRBV10-1; 13 bases fit TRBD2. The CDR3 length is 17 residues. Germline V gene data show CDR1 as WNHNN and CDR2 as SYGVQD (reference sequence). J gave up 4 bases and V 2 bases, and 5 bases lay outside the gene matches. The CDR3 protein is CASSETSGRASYNEQFF. The CDR3 nucleotides are TGCGCCAGCAGTGAGACTAGCGGGAGGGCCTCGTACAATGAGCAGTTCTTC.

In its sample, this clone was seen once. The chain has TRBV11-1 and TRBJ1-1; 8 positions match TRBD1. J was trimmed by 1 base and V by 5 bases; bases with no gene match: 6. Per germline, CDR1 SGHAT and CDR2 FQDESV (reference sequence). The CDR3 loop spans 15 amino acids. The CDR3 is CASSARDRWNTEAFF. In DNA form, the CDR3 reads TGTGCCAGCAGCGCCCGGGACAGGTGGAACACTGAAGCTTTCTTT.

This chain joins TRBV30 and TRBJ2-2, with a tentative D call TRBD2 (5 bases). Germline CDR1 is GTSNPN and CDR2 is SVGIG (reference sequence). This CDR3 is 12 amino acids long. V lost 0 bases, J lost 8 bases, and 7 bases lay in between. CDR3 nucleotides: TGTGCCTGGAGTGTCGGGGTTGGGGAGCTGTTTTTT. This sequence encodes CAWSVGVGELFF.

The rearrangement links TRBV9 to TRBJ2-2; 10 bases fit TRBD2. CDR1 and CDR2 (germline): SGDLS, YYNGEE. After removal of 0 bases from V and 4 bases from J, the junction contained 6 bases not matched to a gene. CDR3 length equals 17 residues. CDR3 region: CASSVAAGGPGTGELFF. In nucleotides, the CDR3 is TGTGCCAGCAGCGTAGCAGCGGGAGGGCCAGGCACCGGGGAGCTGTTTTTT.

V is TRBV7-6 and J is TRBJ1-4; D gene uncertain. From germline, CDR1 is SGHVS and CDR2 FNYEAQ. The CDR3 is made up of 15 amino acids. V was shortened by 2 bases and J by 5 bases, with 12 bases between the two germline ends. CDR3 nucleotide sequence: TGTGCCAGCAGCTTAAATTTACAGAACAATGAAAAACTGTTTTTT. Amino acids: CASSLNLQNNEKLFF.

This clone has just a few counts. The V gene is TRBV28, the J gene TRBJ1-5; 7 nucleotides agree with TRBD1. The CDR3 loop spans 14 amino acids. Germline assignment: CDR1 MDHEN and CDR2 SYDVKM. J was trimmed by 7 bases and V by 6 bases; bases with no gene match: 9. The CDR3 DNA reads as TGTGCCAGCAGCTTGACAGGGTTCAAGCAGCCCCAGCATTTT. Translation gives CASSLTGFKQPQHF.

V gene TRBV11-2 combines with J gene TRBJ2-5; D unresolved. TRBJ2-7 matches the DNA end more closely, so the J call is doubtful. The CDR3 is made up of 10 amino acids. The germline V gene has CDR1 SGHAT and CDR2 FQNNGV. The CDR3 is CASSNYEQYF. The CDR3 DNA reads TGTGCCAGCAGCAACTACGAGCAGTACTTC.

V is TRBV30 and J is TRBJ2-2; a weak D match, TRBD2 (5 bases). The CDR3 is 14 amino acids. Trimming stripped 0 bases from V and 5 bases from J, with 10 bases between. Germline assignment: CDR1 GTSNPN and CDR2 SVGIG (reference sequence). CDR3: CAWSVLGRTGELFF. The DNA of the CDR3 is TGTGCCTGGAGTGTACTGGGGAGAACCGGGGAGCTGTTTTTT.

The genes are TRBV10-2 and TRBJ1-2, with TRBD1 as a possible D gene (6 bases). V lost 10 bases and J 3 bases, leaving 15 bases between the germline ends. Germline CDR1 reads WSHSY; CDR2 reads SAAADI. The CDR3 sequence is 13 residues long. The chain's CDR3 is CATTFSGDYGYTF. The DNA of the CDR3 is TGCGCCACCACATTCTCAGGGGACTATGGCTACACCTTC.

The chain recombines TRBV5-1 with TRBJ2-7, with TRBD2 identical over 10 bases. Unmatched junction bases numbered 13, after V lost 4 bases and J lost 6 bases. The CDR3 is 16 amino acids. Germline lookup yields CDR1 SGHRS and CDR2 YFSETQ. Here the CDR3 reads CASSPGGLAGVGEQYF. CDR3 nucleotide sequence: TGCGCCAGCAGCCCAGGAGGCCTAGCGGGAGTCGGCGAGCAGTACTTC. Using reference TRBV5-1 and TRBJ2-7 for the parts outside the CDR3, the full variable domain is KAGVTQTPRYLIKTRGQQVTLSCSPISGHRSVSWYQQTPGQGLQFLFEYFSETQRNKGNFPGRFSGRQFSNSRSEMNVSTLELGDSALYLCASSPGGLAGVGEQYFGPGTRLTVT.

The V call is TRBV4-2, the J call TRBJ2-7; 10 bases line up with TRBD2. The V and J ends lost 1 base and 7 bases, in that order; junction bases with no gene match: 10. In germline, CDR1 is LGHNA, CDR2 YNFKEQ. The CDR3 length is 16 residues. DNA for the CDR3: TGTGCCAGCAGCCAAGTGAGGTCTAGCGGGAGTGGTGAGCAGTACTTC. It translates to CASSQVRSSGSGEQYF.